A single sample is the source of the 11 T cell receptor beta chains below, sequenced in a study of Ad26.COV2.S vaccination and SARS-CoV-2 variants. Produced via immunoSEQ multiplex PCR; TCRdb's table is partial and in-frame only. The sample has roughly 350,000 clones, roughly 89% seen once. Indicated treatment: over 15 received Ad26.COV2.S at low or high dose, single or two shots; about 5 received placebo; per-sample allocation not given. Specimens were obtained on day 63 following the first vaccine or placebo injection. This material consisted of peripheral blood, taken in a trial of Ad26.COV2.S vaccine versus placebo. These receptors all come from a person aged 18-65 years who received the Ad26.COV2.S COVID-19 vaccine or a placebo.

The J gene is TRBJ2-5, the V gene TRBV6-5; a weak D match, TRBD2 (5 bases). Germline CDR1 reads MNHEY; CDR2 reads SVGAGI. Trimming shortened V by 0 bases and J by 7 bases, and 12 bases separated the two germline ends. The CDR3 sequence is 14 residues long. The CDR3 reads CASSYSTLVATQYF. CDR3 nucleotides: TGTGCCAGCAGTTACTCGACACTAGTGGCGACCCAGTACTTC.

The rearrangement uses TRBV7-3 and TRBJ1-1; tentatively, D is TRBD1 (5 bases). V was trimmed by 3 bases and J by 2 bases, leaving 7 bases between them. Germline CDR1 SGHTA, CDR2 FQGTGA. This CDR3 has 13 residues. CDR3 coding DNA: TGTGCCAGCAGCTTTGGGGGAAACACTGAAGCTTTCTTT. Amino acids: CASSFGGNTEAFF.

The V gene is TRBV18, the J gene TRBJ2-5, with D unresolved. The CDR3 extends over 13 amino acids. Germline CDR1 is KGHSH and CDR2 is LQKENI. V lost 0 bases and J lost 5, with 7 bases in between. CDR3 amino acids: CASSPPGWETQYF. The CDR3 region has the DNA TGTGCCAGCTCACCACCGGGGTGGGAGACCCAGTACTTC.

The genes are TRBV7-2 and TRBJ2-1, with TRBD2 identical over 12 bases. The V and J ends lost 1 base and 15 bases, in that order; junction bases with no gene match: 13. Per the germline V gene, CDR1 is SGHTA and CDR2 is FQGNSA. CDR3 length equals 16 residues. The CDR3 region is CASSLEKPRLAGVLFF. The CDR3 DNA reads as TGTGCCAGCAGCTTAGAGAAACCGAGACTAGCGGGGGTTTTGTTCTTC. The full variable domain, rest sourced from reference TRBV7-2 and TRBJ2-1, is GAGVSQSPSNKVTEKGKDVELRCDPISGHTALYWYRQSLGQGLEFLIYFQGNSAPDKSGLPSDRFSAERTGGSVSTLTIQRTQQEDSAVYLCASSLEKPRLAGVLFFGPGTRLTVL.

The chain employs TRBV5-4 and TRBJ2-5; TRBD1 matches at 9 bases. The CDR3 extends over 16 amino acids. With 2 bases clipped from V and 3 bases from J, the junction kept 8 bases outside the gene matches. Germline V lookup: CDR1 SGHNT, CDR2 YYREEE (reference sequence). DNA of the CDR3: TGTGCCAGCAGCTTCCCCCCGGGACAGGGAGAAGAGACCCAGTACTTC. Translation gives CASSFPPGQGEETQYF.

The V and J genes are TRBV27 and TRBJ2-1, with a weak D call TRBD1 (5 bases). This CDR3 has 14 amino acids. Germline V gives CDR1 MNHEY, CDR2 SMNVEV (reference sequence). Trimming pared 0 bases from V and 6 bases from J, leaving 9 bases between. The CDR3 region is CASSLSRVGNEQFF. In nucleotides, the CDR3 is TGTGCCAGCAGTTTATCCAGGGTCGGCAATGAGCAGTTCTTC.

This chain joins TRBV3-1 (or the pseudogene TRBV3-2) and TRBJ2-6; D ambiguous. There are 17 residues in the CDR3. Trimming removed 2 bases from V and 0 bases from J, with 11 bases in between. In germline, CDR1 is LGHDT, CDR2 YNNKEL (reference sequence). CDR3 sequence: CASSQSSTRSGANVLTF. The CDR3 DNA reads TGTGCCAGCAGCCAATCTAGTACCCGCTCTGGGGCCAACGTCCTGACTTTC.

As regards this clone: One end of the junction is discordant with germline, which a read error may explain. The CDR3 loop is CASSWGPRNAEAFF. Written as DNA, the CDR3 is TGTGCCAGCAGTTGGGGTCCCAGGAACGCTGAAGCTTTCTTT. This sequence joins TRBV6-5 and TRBJ1-1; no clear D. Germline loops: CDR1 MNHEY, CDR2 SVGAGI. The CDR3 covers 14 residues.

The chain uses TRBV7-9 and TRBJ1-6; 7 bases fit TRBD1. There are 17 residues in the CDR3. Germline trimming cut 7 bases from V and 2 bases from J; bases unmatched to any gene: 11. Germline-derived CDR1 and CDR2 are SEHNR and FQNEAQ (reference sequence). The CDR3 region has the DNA TGTGCCAGCACCAAGGACAGGTTTGAGCCCTATAATTCACCCCTCCACTTT. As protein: CASTKDRFEPYNSPLHF.

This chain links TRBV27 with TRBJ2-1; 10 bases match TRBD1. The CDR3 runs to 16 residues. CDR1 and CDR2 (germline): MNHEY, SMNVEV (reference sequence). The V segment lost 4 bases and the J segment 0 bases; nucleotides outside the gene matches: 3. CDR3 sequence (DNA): TGTGCCAGCAGTTATCGGACAGGGGGCTCCTACAATGAGCAGTTCTTC. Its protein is CASSYRTGGSYNEQFF.

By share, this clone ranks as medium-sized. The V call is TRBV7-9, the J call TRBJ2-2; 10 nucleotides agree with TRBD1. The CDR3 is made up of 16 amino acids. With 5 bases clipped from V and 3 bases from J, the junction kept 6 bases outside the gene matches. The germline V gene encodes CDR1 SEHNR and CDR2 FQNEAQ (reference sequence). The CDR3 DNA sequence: TGTGCCAGCAGCCCATGGACAGGGGGTCACACCGGGGAGCTGTTTTTT. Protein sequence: CASSPWTGGHTGELFF.